The 7 T cell receptor beta chains presented below share a single source sample, sequenced in a study of blood T cell repertoires in COVID-19. Some clones are missing from TCRdb's copy, which holds only in-frame ones; the method was immunoSEQ multiplex PCR. The sample lists tens of thousands of clones, roughly 88% seen once, with 7.5% to 10% in the top ten. The sequenced sample was peripheral blood. The source of these receptors is a woman aged 70-85 years with acute or convalescent COVID-19.

The chain recombines TRBV7-2 with TRBJ1-3, with TRBD1 matching 8 bases. V was clipped by 4 bases and J by 3 bases; unmatched bases: 8. Germline V CDR1 and CDR2: SGHTA, FQGNSA. There are 16 residues in the CDR3. CDR3 protein: CASSWAGGRVGNTIYF. CDR3 nucleotides: TGTGCCAGCAGCTGGGCAGGGGGCAGGGTTGGAAACACCATATATTTT.

V gene TRBV3-1 (or the pseudogene TRBV3-2) combines with J gene TRBJ1-1; tentatively, D is TRBD1 (6 bases). The germline CDR1 and CDR2 sequences are LGHDT and YNNKEL (reference sequence). Trimming took 0 bases from V and 0 from J, leaving 14 bases between them. The CDR3 is 17 amino acids. As DNA, the CDR3 is TGTGCCAGCAGCCAAGATACGTGGGGGCAAATGAACACTGAAGCTTTCTTT. Translation gives CASSQDTWGQMNTEAFF.

V and J are TRBV6-2 or TRBV6-3 and TRBJ1-6, with no clear D. V was cut by 5 bases and J by 7 bases, with 15 bases left in between. The CDR3 spans 15 residues. Germline V lookup: CDR1 MNHEY, CDR2 SVGEGT. The CDR3 coding sequence is TGTGCCAGCAGTACCCTAGGCACCTGGAATTCACCCCTCCACTTT. Translated: CASSTLGTWNSPLHF.

This chain connects TRBV5-1 to TRBJ1-5, with 7 bases aligning to TRBD1. V shed 3 bases, J shed 4 bases, and the junction held 1 base outside the gene matches. The CDR3 has 13 amino acids. Germline assignment: CDR1 SGHRS and CDR2 YFSETQ. The CDR3 protein is CASSSGQNQPQHF. Here the CDR3 DNA reads TGCGCCAGCAGCTCGGGACAGAATCAGCCCCAGCATTTT.

The rearrangement links TRBV7-9 to TRBJ1-2, with 8 bases identical to TRBD1. The CDR3 runs 14 residues. In germline, CDR1 is SEHNR, CDR2 FQNEAQ (reference sequence). Germline trimming cut 0 bases from V and 3 bases from J; bases unmatched to any gene: 0. The DNA of the CDR3 is TGTGCCAGCAGCTTAGCGACAGGGGACTATGGCTACACCTTC. Protein product: CASSLATGDYGYTF.

The chain combines TRBV18 with TRBJ1-1; a weak D match, TRBD1 (6 bases). CDR1 KGHSH and CDR2 LQKENI come from the germline V gene. V shed 2 bases and J shed 0 bases, with 10 bases lying between them. The CDR3 is 15 residues long. The CDR3 spells CASSPGRGMNTEAFF. The CDR3 DNA reads TGTGCCAGCTCACCAGGTAGGGGGATGAACACTGAAGCTTTCTTT.

The rearrangement uses TRBV27 and TRBJ2-7; TRBD2 aligns across 7 bases. Germline trimming cut 6 bases from V and 4 bases from J; bases unmatched to any gene: 6. Germline V gene lookup returns CDR1 MNHEY and CDR2 SMNVEV (reference sequence). The CDR3 extends over 13 amino acids. CDR3 amino acids: CASSRLAGYEQYV. The CDR3 DNA reads as TGTGCCAGCAGCCGATTAGCGGGTTACGAGCAGTACGTC.